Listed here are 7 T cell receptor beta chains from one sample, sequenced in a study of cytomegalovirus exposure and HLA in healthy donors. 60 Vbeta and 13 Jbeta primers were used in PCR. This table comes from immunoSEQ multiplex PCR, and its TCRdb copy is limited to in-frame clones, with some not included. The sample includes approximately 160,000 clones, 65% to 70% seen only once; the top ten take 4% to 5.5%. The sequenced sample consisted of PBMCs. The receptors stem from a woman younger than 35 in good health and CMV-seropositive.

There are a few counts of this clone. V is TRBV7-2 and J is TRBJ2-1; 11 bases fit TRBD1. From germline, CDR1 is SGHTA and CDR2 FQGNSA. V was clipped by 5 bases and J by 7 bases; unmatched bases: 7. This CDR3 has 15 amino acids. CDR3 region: CASSEDRGRWNEQFF. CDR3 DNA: TGTGCCAGCAGCGAGGACAGGGGGCGTTGGAATGAGCAGTTCTTC.

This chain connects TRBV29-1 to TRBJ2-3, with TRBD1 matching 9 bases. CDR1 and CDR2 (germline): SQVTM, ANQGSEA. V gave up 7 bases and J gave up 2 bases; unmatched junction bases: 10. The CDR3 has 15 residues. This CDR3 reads CSAYPGTGHTDTQYF. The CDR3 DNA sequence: TGCAGCGCCTATCCCGGGACAGGGCACACAGATACGCAGTATTTT.

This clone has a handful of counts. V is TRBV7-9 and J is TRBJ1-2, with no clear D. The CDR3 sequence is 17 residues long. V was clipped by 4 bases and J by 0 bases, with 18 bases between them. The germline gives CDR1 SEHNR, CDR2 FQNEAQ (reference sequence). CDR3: CASSSPRSTPTNYGYTF. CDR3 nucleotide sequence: TGTGCCAGCAGCTCCCCCCGCAGTACCCCAACTAACTATGGCTACACCTTC. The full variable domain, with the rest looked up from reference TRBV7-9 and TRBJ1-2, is DTGVSQNPRHKITKRGQNVTFRCDPISEHNRLYWYRQTLGQGPEFLTYFQNEAQLEKSRLLSDRFSAERPKGSFSTLEIQRTEQGDSAMYLCASSSPRSTPTNYGYTFGSGTRLTVV.

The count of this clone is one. CDR3 nucleotide sequence: TGCAGCGTGCTATATTGGACTAGCGGGCACCCCTACGAGCAGTACTTC. Its protein product is CSVLYWTSGHPYEQYF. This chain joins TRBV29-1 and TRBJ2-7; 11 bases map to TRBD2. From germline, CDR1 is SQVTM and CDR2 ANQGSEA. This CDR3 region has 16 residues. After removal of 6 bases from V and 2 bases from J, the junction contained 12 bases not matched to a gene.

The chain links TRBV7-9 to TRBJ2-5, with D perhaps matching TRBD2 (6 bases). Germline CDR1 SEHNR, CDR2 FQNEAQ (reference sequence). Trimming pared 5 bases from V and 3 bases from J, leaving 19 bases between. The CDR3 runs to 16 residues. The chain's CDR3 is CASSPSWGGPKETQYF. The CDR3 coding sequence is TGTGCCAGCAGCCCCTCATGGGGAGGACCGAAAGAGACCCAGTACTTC.

DNA of the CDR3: TGCGCCAGCAGCTTCCTAAGTGTTTCCGAGATGAACACTGAAGCTTTCTTT. It codes for CASSFLSVSEMNTEAFF. This chain links TRBV5-1 with TRBJ1-1; D remains unclear. Trimming stripped 2 bases from V and 0 bases from J, with 17 bases between. The CDR3 has 17 residues. Germline values: CDR1 SGHRS, CDR2 YFSETQ.

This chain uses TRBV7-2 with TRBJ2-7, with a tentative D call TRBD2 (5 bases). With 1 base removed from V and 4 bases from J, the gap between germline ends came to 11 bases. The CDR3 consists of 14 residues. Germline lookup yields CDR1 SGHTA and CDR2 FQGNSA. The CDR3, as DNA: TGTGCCAGCAGCTTAGTAAGCGGACCTTACGAGCAGTACTTC. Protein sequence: CASSLVSGPYEQYF.